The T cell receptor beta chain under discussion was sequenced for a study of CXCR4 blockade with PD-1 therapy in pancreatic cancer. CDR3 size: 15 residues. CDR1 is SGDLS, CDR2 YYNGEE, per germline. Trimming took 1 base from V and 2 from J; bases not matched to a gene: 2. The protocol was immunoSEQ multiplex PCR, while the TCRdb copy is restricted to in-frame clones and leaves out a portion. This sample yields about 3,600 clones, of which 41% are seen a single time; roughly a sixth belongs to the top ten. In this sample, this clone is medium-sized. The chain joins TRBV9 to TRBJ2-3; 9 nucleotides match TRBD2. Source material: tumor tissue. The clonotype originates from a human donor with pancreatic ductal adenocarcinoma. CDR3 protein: CASSVLAGPTDTQYF. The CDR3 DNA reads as TGTGCCAGCAGCGTACTAGCGGGGCCCACAGATACGCAGTATTTT.